Following are 10 T cell receptor beta chains from one sample sequenced in a study of T cell responses to AZD1222 COVID-19 vaccine. Repertoires were generated with immunoSEQ multiplex PCR, while TCRdb's copy carries only in-frame clones and drops some. The table lists about 140,000 clones, 80% to 95% of them singletons. The material was peripheral blood, obtained 28 days after the second AZD1222 dose. These receptors originate from an adult who received the AZD1222 COVID-19 vaccine.

V gene TRBV29-1 combines with J gene TRBJ2-6; tentative D call: TRBD2 (5 bases). The CDR3 spans 19 residues. Trimming pared 7 bases from V and 0 bases from J, leaving 25 bases between. Germline assignment: CDR1 SQVTM and CDR2 ANQGSEA. The CDR3 here is CSADLVEGQMLSGANVLTF. The CDR3 region has the DNA TGCAGCGCGGATCTTGTTGAGGGTCAGATGCTCTCTGGGGCCAACGTCCTGACTTTC.

The V call is TRBV3-1 (or the pseudogene TRBV3-2), the J call TRBJ2-3; 15 nucleotides align to TRBD2. The length of the CDR3 is 17 residues. J lost 3 bases, V lost 4 bases, and 5 bases had no gene match. The germline V gene has CDR1 LGHDT and CDR2 YNNKEL (reference sequence). This chain's CDR3 is CASSRRTSGRGTDTQYF. The CDR3 region has the DNA TGTGCCAGCAGCCGACGGACTAGCGGGAGGGGGACAGATACGCAGTATTTT.

This clone is a singleton in its sample. The gene calls are TRBV6-4 and TRBJ2-7; 9 bases align to TRBD2. The CDR3 has 15 amino acids. V shed 0 bases and J 5 bases; nucleotides not matched to a gene: 5. Germline V gene sequence: CDR1 MRHNA, CDR2 SNTAGT. CDR3 DNA: TGTGCCAGCAGTGACTCGAAGCGGGAGGCTAACGAGCAGTACTTC. Protein: CASSDSKREANEQYF.

This chain joins TRBV28 and TRBJ1-1, with unresolved D. Germline loops: CDR1 MDHEN, CDR2 SYDVKM. The CDR3 consists of 13 residues. Deletions cut 3 bases from V and 1 base from J, with 6 bases between. CDR3 sequence reads: CASSFLRNTEAFF. DNA of the CDR3: TGTGCCAGCAGTTTCCTCAGGAACACTGAAGCTTTCTTT.

The CDR3 sequence is CASSAPPYNTEAFF. The CDR3 DNA sequence: TGTGCCAGCAGCGCCCCACCGTACAACACTGAAGCTTTCTTT. The chain uses TRBV9 and TRBJ1-1, with unresolved D. V lost 3 bases, J lost 2 bases, and 11 bases lay in between. CDR3 length equals 14 residues. Germline-derived CDR1 and CDR2 are SGDLS and YYNGEE.

This chain uses TRBV7-2 with TRBJ1-5; D is perhaps TRBD1 (6 bases). Germline V gene data show CDR1 as SGHTA and CDR2 as FQGNSA. The germline V and J ends were trimmed by 2 bases and 7 bases, with 9 bases remaining between them. The CDR3 loop spans 13 amino acids. CDR3 nucleotides: TGTGCCAGCAGCTTAACCAGGGGACAGCCCCAGCATTTT. This gives the protein CASSLTRGQPQHF.

DNA of the CDR3: TGTGCCAGCAGTTTGGGGCCTAGAGGCTCTGGAAACACCATATATTTT. It specifies CASSLGPRGSGNTIYF. This chain uses TRBV28 with TRBJ1-3; a weak D match, TRBD1 (5 bases). Germline lookup yields CDR1 MDHEN and CDR2 SYDVKM. V lost 3 bases and J lost 0, with 12 bases in between. CDR3 length: 16 amino acids. Based on the CDR3 plus reference TRBV28 and TRBJ1-3, the full variable domain is DVKVTQSSRYLVKRTGEKVFLECVQDMDHENMFWYRQDPGLGLRLIYFSYDVKMKEKGDIPEGYSVSREKKERFSLILESASTNQTSMYLCASSLGPRGSGNTIYFGEGSWLTVV.

J is TRBJ2-7 and V is TRBV7-2; D may correspond to TRBD1 or TRBD2 (5 bases each). CDR1 is SGHTA and CDR2 is FQGNSA in the germline V gene. The CDR3 is 14 residues long. The V and J ends lost 5 bases and 3 bases respectively, with 14 bases between them. CDR3: CASSPGTVGYEQYF. The CDR3 nucleotides read TGTGCCAGCAGCCCCGGGACGGTGGGCTACGAGCAGTACTTC.

This chain joins TRBV7-2 and TRBJ1-4; D uncertain. The germline CDR1 and CDR2 sequences are SGHTA and FQGNSA. The CDR3 is made up of 15 amino acids. The ends were cut back, 5 bases at V and 8 bases at J, with 18 bases in the middle. CDR3 amino acids: CASSPSRSNVEKLFF. DNA for the CDR3: TGTGCCAGCAGCCCTTCCAGGAGCAACGTCGAAAAACTGTTTTTT. Combining the CDR3 with reference TRBV7-2 and TRBJ1-4 gives the whole variable domain GAGVSQSPSNKVTEKGKDVELRCDPISGHTALYWYRQSLGQGLEFLIYFQGNSAPDKSGLPSDRFSAERTGGSVSTLTIQRTQQEDSAVYLCASSPSRSNVEKLFFGSGTQLSVL.

Ten or more counts support this clone. This chain joins TRBV28 and TRBJ1-5; D unresolved. CDR3 size: 12 residues. Trimming removed 7 bases from V and 4 bases from J, with 8 bases in between. Germline V gene data show CDR1 as MDHEN and CDR2 as SYDVKM. In DNA, the CDR3 is TGTGCCAGCACCCCCGTTAATCAGCCCCAGCATTTT. Amino acid sequence: CASTPVNQPQHF.